Many counts were recorded for the clone carrying this T cell receptor (beta chain). Its antigen remains unknown. The sample is drawn from a study of metastatic and nonmetastatic thyroid tumors. Study summary: Repertoire comparison spanned blood and tumor or nodule tissue of malignant and benign thyroid patients. Notes on the study in general: As reported, TCR beta diversity in blood and tumor was significantly higher in malignant thyroid tumors than in benign nodules.

No patient received treatment before thyroid surgery. Germline lookup yields CDR1 MNHNS and CDR2 SASEGT. This CDR3 is 16 amino acids long. V was clipped by 5 bases and J by 2 bases, with 18 bases between them. In the original processing: The study built a papillary thyroid cancer distant-metastasis classifier from CDR3 differences across clinicopathological groups. TCRdb re-called clones from the PCR reads using MiXCR. The V and J calls follow TCRdb's processing rather than the paper's. The repertoire consists of tens of thousands of clones, with about an eighth occurring once and the leading ten covering roughly 8.2%.

The chain employs TRBV6-1 and TRBJ1-1; D is undetermined. The TCR sequence derives from a female donor with papillary thyroid cancer or a benign thyroid nodule (not recorded which). Some clones in this sample may be carry-over from other donors' samples. The sequenced sample consisted of tumor tissue. CDR3 loop: CASSSHRGIVNTEAFF. CDR3 nucleotide sequence: TGTGCCAGCAGTTCTCATCGGGGAATCGTAAACACTGAAGCTTTCTTT.